The clone carrying this T cell receptor (beta chain) has more than one count but fewer than ten. This sample is part of a study of blood T cell repertoires in COVID-19. Germline assignment: CDR1 LGHDT and CDR2 YNNKEL (reference sequence). The V end was cut by 3 bases, the J end by 5 bases, with 7 bases between. The CDR3 has 12 amino acids. TCRdb's table, derived via immunoSEQ multiplex PCR, lists solely in-frame clones and lacks some. The sample shows roughly 78,000 clones, roughly 80% of them seen only once. This sequence joins TRBV3-1 (or the pseudogene TRBV3-2) and TRBJ1-2; D remains ambiguous. Sequenced sample: peripheral blood. This clonotype was sampled from a woman older than 75 with acute or convalescent COVID-19. The CDR3 loop is CASSHREYGYTF. CDR3 nucleotide sequence: TGTGCCAGCAGCCATCGCGAATATGGCTACACCTTC.